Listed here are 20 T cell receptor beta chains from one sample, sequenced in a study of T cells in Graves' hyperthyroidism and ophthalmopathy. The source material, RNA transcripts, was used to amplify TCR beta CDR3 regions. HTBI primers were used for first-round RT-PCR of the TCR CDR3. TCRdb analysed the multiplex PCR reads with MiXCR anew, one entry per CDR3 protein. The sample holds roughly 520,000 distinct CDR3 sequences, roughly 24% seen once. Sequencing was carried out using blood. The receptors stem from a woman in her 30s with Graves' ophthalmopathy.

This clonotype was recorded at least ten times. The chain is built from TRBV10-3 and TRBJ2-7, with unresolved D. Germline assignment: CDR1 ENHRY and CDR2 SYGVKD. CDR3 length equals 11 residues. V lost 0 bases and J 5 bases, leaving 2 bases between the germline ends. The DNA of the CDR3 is TGTGCCATCAGTGAGTCGAACGAGCAGTACTTC. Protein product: CAISESNEQYF.

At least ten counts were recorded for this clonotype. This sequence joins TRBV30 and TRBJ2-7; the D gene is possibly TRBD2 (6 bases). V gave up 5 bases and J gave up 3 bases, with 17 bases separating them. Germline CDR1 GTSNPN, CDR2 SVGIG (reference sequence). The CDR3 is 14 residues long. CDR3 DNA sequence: TGTGCCTGGGGGGGAGGATTCGAATACTACGAGCAGTACTTC. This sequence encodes CAWGGGFEYYEQYF.

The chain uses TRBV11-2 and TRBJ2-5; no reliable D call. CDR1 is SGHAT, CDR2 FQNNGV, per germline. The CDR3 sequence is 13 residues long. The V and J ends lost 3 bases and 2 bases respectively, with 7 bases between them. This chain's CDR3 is CASSFALQETQYF. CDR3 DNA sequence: TGTGCCAGCAGCTTTGCCTTGCAAGAGACCCAGTACTTC.

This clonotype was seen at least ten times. The CDR3 sequence is CSVVPSGANVLTF. The DNA for the CDR3 is TGCAGCGTTGTACCGTCTGGGGCCAACGTCCTGACTTTC. The J gene is TRBJ2-6, the V gene TRBV29-1; D ambiguous. V was clipped by 4 bases and J by 1 base, with 5 bases between them. Germline V lookup: CDR1 SQVTM, CDR2 ANQGSEA. The CDR3 spans 13 residues.

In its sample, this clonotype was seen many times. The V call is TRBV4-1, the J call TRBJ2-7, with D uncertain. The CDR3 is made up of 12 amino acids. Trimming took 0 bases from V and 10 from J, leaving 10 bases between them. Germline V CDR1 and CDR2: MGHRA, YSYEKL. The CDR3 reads CASSQDPGSQYF. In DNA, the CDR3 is TGCGCCAGCAGCCAAGATCCCGGGTCACAGTACTTC.

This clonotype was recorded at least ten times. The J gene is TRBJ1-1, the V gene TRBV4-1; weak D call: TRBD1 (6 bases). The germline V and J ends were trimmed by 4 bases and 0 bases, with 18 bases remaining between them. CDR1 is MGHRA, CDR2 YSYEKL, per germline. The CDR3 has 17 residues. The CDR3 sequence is CASSREGGRQMNTEAFF. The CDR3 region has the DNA TGCGCCAGCAGCCGAGAGGGGGGCCGTCAGATGAACACTGAAGCTTTCTTT.

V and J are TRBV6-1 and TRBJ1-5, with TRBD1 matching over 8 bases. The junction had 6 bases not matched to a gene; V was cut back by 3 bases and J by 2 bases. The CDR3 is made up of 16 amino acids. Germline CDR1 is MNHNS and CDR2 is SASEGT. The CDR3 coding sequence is TGTGCCAGCAGTGATGAACCGGGACAGGGCAATCAGCCCCAGCATTTT. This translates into CASSDEPGQGNQPQHF.

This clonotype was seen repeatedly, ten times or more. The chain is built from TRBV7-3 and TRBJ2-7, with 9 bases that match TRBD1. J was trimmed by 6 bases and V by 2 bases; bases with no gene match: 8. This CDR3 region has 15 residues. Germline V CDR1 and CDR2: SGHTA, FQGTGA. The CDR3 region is CASSLVGTGYAEQYF. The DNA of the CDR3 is TGTGCCAGCAGCTTAGTCGGGACAGGGTACGCCGAGCAGTACTTC.

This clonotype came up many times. The CDR3 DNA reads TGTGCCAGCAGTTCTAGGGGGCCCAATCAGCCCCAGCATTTT. Translating it yields CASSSRGPNQPQHF. This chain uses TRBV27 with TRBJ1-5; 7 bases are shared with TRBD1. CDR3 size: 14 residues. CDR1 is MNHEY and CDR2 is SMNVEV in the germline V gene (reference sequence). With 4 bases clipped from V and 3 bases from J, the junction kept 3 bases outside the gene matches.

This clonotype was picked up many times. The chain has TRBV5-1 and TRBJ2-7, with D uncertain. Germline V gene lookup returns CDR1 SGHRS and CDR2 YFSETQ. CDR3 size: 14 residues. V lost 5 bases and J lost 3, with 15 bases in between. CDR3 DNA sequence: TGCGCCAGCAGTCCGACCCAATCCGTCTACGAGCAGTACTTC. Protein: CASSPTQSVYEQYF.

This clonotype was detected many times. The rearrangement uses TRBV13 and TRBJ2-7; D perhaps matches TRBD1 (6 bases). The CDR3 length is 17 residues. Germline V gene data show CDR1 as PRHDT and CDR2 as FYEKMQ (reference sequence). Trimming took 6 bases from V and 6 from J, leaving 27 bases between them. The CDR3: CASSSMGAGQLTPEQYF. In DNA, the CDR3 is TGTGCCAGCAGTTCTATGGGGGCGGGCCAGCTTACACCCGAGCAGTACTTC.

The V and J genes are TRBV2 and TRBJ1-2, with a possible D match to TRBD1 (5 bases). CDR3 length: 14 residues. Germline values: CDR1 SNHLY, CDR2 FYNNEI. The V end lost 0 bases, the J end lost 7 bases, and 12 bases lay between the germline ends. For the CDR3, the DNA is TGTGCCAGCAGTGAAGCGCTTCGAGGGGCTGGCTACACCTTC. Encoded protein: CASSEALRGAGYTF.

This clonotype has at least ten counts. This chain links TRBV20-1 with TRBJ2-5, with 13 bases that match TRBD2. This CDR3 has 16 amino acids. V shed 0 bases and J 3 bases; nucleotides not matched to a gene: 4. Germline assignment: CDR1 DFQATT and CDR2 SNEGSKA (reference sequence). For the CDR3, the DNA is TGCAGTGCTAGAGATGGACTAGCGGGGGATAAAGAGACCCAGTACTTC. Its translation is CSARDGLAGDKETQYF.

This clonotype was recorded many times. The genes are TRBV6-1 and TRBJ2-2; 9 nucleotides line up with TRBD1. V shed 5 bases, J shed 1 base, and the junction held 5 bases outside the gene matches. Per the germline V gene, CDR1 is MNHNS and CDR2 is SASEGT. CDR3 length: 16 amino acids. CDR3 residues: CASSPTGGKNTGELFF. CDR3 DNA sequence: TGTGCCAGCAGTCCGACAGGGGGGAAGAACACCGGGGAGCTGTTTTTT.

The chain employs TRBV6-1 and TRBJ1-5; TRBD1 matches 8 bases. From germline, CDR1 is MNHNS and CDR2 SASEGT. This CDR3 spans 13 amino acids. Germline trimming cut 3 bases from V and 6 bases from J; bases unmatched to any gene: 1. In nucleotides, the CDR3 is TGTGCCAGCAGTGACAGGGGGCTTCAGCCCCAGCATTTT. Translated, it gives CASSDRGLQPQHF.

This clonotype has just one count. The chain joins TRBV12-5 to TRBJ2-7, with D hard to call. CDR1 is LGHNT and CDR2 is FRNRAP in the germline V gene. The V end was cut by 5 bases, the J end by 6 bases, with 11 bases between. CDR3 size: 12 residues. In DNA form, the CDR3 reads TGTGCTAGTGGTGCCCCGGAGTTCGAGCAGTACTTC. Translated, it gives CASGAPEFEQYF.

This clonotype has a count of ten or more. DNA of the CDR3: TGCAGTGCAACCACAGGGCGTTATAGCAATCAGCCCCAGCATTTT. This sequence encodes CSATTGRYSNQPQHF. This chain connects TRBV20-1 to TRBJ1-5, with D possibly being TRBD1 (6 bases). CDR1 is DFQATT, CDR2 SNEGSKA, per germline (reference sequence). V lost 6 bases to trimming and J lost 0 bases, with 15 bases between them. The CDR3 sequence is 15 residues long.

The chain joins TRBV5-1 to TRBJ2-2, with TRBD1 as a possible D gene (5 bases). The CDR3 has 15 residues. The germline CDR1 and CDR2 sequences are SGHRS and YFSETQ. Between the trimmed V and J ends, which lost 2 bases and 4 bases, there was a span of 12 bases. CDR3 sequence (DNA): TGCGCCAGCAGCTTACAGGACCCCTCCACCGGGGAGCTGTTTTTT. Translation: CASSLQDPSTGELFF.

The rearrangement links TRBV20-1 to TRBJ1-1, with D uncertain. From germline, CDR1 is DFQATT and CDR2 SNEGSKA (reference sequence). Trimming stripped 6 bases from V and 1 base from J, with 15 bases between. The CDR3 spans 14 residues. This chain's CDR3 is CSALEGGPNTEAFF. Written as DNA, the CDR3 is TGCAGTGCCCTTGAAGGAGGACCGAACACTGAAGCTTTCTTT.

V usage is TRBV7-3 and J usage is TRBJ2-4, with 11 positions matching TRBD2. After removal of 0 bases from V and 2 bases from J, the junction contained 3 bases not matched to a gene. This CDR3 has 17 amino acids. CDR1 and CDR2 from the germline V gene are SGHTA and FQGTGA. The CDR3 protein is CASSLTGTSGTKNIQYF. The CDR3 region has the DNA TGTGCCAGCAGCTTAACGGGGACTAGCGGTACCAAAAACATTCAGTACTTC.